This entry lists 8 T cell receptor beta chains sequenced from one sample in a study of Japanese encephalitis immunity and Zika vaccine responses. PBMCs were CFSE-labeled and cultured for about six days with peptide pools at roughly 0.96 ug/mL each. Unfixed live CD56-CD19-CD16-CD3+CD4+ CFSE-low cells were sorted as proliferating CD4 T cells. TCRdb used MiXCR to reprocess the 5' RACE reads, holding one entry per CDR3 protein. The top ten clones hold 40% of a sample with around 300 distinct CDR3 sequences, around 4.6% of them seen once. The sample was antigen-activated CD4+ T cells from blood, cultured, taken during a Zika inactivated vaccine study. The source of these receptors is an adult woman who received an inactivated Zika virus vaccine.

Sample share makes this clonotype hyperexpanded. The J gene is TRBJ2-3, the V gene TRBV9, with D tentatively TRBD2 (5 bases). There are 14 residues in the CDR3. The germline V gene encodes CDR1 SGDLS and CDR2 YYNGEE. The V end lost 2 bases, the J end lost 0 bases, and 7 bases lay between the germline ends. The CDR3 sequence is CASSVGLSTDTQYF. The CDR3 DNA sequence: TGTGCCAGCAGCGTCGGACTGAGCACAGATACGCAGTATTTT.

This clonotype is termed large. The chain employs TRBV2 and TRBJ2-3, with 9 bases identical to TRBD1. J gave up 2 bases and V 6 bases, and 6 bases lay outside the gene matches. This CDR3 contains 15 residues. From germline, CDR1 is SNHLY and CDR2 FYNNEI. The chain's CDR3 is CASRGTGKPTDTQYF. The CDR3 nucleotides read TGTGCCAGCAGAGGGACAGGGAAGCCCACAGATACGCAGTATTTT.

By sample share, this clonotype is medium-sized. The CDR3 loop reads CASAEVGTDTQYF. CDR3 nucleotide sequence: TGCGCCAGCGCTGAGGTAGGCACAGATACGCAGTATTTT. This sequence joins TRBV4-3 and TRBJ2-3; D gene unclear. Trimming pared 8 bases from V and 1 base from J, leaving 10 bases between. Germline values: CDR1 LGHNA, CDR2 YSLEER. The CDR3 totals 13 residues.

This clonotype is categorized as medium-sized (0.01 to 0.1%). The CDR3 spells CSARDPGSTQYF. Here the CDR3 DNA reads TGCAGTGCTAGAGATCCGGGGTCTACGCAGTATTTT. The chain is built from TRBV20-1 and TRBJ2-3, with D maybe TRBD2 (5 bases). The CDR3 runs to 12 residues. The germline V gene has CDR1 DFQATT and CDR2 SNEGSKA (reference sequence). The germline V and J ends were trimmed by 0 bases and 8 bases, with 9 bases remaining between them.

This clonotype ranks as large. This sequence joins TRBV4-3 and TRBJ1-1; unclear D gene. This CDR3 has 15 residues. Germline CDR1 LGHNA, CDR2 YSLEER. Trimming cost V 0 bases and J 5 bases, with 13 bases left between them. The CDR3: CASSQEGGLETEAFF. Written as DNA, the CDR3 is TGCGCCAGCAGCCAAGAAGGTGGGTTGGAGACTGAAGCTTTCTTT.

In its sample, this clonotype is large (0.1 to 1%). This rearrangement joins TRBV3-1 to TRBJ1-6; D may be TRBD1 (5 bases). V lost 1 base and J 7 bases, leaving 8 bases between the germline ends. Germline-derived CDR1 and CDR2 are LGHDT and YNNKEL (reference sequence). The CDR3 runs 14 residues. CDR3 in DNA: TGTGCCAGCAGCCAAGGACAGCTAAATTCACCCCTCCACTTT. Amino acid sequence: CASSQGQLNSPLHF.

This clonotype is categorized as large (0.1 to 1%). The rearrangement uses TRBV4-1 and TRBJ1-1, with 7 bases fitting TRBD1. The germline V gene has CDR1 MGHRA and CDR2 YSYEKL. V lost 5 bases and J lost 1; bases outside the gene matches: 7. CDR3 size: 15 residues. DNA for the CDR3: TGCGCCAGCAGCGGTGCCCGGGACAGGAACACTGAAGCTTTCTTT. Translation: CASSGARDRNTEAFF.

By sample share, this clonotype is hyperexpanded. V gene TRBV7-2 combines with J gene TRBJ2-7, with 7 nucleotides matching TRBD1. V shed 0 bases and J 6 bases; nucleotides not matched to a gene: 5. CDR1 and CDR2 (germline): SGHTA, FQGNSA. The CDR3 loop spans 14 amino acids. In nucleotides, the CDR3 is TGTGCCAGCAGCTTAGCCACACAGGGGACCGAGCAGTACGTC. The encoded protein is CASSLATQGTEQYV.